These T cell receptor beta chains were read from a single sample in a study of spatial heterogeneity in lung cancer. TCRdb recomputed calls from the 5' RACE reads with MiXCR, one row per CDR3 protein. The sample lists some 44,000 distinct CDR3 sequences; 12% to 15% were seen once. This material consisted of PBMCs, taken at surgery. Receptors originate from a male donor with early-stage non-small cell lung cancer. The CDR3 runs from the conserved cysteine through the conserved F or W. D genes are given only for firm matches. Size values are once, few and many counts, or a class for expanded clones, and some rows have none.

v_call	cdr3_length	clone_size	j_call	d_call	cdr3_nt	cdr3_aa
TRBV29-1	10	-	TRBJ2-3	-	TGCAGCGCGTGGGGCGATACGCAGTATTTT	CSAWGDTQYF
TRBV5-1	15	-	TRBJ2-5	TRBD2	TGCGCCAGCAGCGATAGCGGGGGGATGCAAGAGACCCAGTACTTC	CASSDSGGMQETQYF
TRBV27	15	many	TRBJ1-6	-	TGTGCCAGCCGGCGACAGATCGCCTATAATTCACCCCTCCACTTT	CASRRQIAYNSPLHF
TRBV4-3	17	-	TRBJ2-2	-	TGCGCCAGCAGCCAAGATACGCGGGCCGGGAACACCGGGGAGCTGTTTTTT	CASSQDTRAGNTGELFF
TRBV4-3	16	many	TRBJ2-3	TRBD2	TGCGCCAGCAGCCAAGAGACTAGCGGGAGTACAGATACGCAGTATTTT	CASSQETSGSTDTQYF
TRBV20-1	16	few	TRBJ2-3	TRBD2	TGCAGTGCTAGAGATCTTCTTCGGGGGGGCCCAGATACGCAGTATTTT	CSARDLLRGGPDTQYF
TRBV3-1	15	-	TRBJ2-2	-	TGTGCCAGCAGCCCCAATGTCCTGGGCACCGGGGAGCTGTTTTTT	CASSPNVLGTGELFF
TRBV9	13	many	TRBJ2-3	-	TGTGCCAGCAGCGTAGTACGCACAGATACGCAGTATTTT	CASSVVRTDTQYF
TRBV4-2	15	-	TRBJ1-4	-	TGTGCCAGCAGCCAGGGTCTGAGGAGTAATGAAAAACTGTTTTTT	CASSQGLRSNEKLFF
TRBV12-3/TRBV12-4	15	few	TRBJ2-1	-	TGTGCCAGCACCTTAGGGGGACTCATATACAATGAGCAGTTCTTC	CASTLGGLIYNEQFF
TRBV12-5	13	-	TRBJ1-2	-	TGTGCTAGTGGTTTACCAGGGGACTATGGCTACACCTTC	CASGLPGDYGYTF
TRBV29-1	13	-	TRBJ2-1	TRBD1	TGCAGCTGGGACAGGGGGCTGAACAATGAGCAGTTCTTC	CSWDRGLNNEQFF
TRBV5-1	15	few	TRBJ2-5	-	TGCGCCAGCAGCTTGGACGGCTTGTCCGGCGAGACCCAGTACTTC	CASSLDGLSGETQYF
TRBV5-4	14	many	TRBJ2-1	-	TGTGCCAGCAGCTTGAGACTGGAGAACAATGAGCAGTTCTTC	CASSLRLENNEQFF
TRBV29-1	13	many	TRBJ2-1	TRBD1	TGCAGCGTTGGACAGGGGCTTTACAATGAGCAGTTCTTC	CSVGQGLYNEQFF
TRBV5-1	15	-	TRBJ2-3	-	TGCGCCAGCAGCTTGGCCACGGGGAGCACAGATACGCAGTATTTT	CASSLATGSTDTQYF
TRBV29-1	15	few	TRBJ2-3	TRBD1	TGCAGCGTTGAAGGGACAGGGAGCGGTACAGATACGCAGTATTTT	CSVEGTGSGTDTQYF
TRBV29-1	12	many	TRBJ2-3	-	TGCAGCGTTGAAGATCACACAGATACGCAGTATTTT	CSVEDHTDTQYF
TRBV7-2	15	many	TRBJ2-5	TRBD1	TGTGCCAGCAGCTCCCCGACAGGGGGCCTCGAGACCCAGTACTTC	CASSSPTGGLETQYF
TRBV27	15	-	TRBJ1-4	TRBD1	TGTGCCAGCAGTCCTCCGGGACAGTGGAATGAAAAACTGTTTTTT	CASSPPGQWNEKLFF
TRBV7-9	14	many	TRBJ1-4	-	TGTGCCAGCGGAACCGGGACACTAAGCGGAAAACTGTTTTTT	CASGTGTLSGKLFF
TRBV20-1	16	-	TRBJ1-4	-	TGCAGTGCTAGAGGAGGGGGTGGTACAACTAATGAAAAACTGTTTTTT	CSARGGGGTTNEKLFF
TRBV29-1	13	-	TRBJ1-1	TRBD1	TGCAGCGTTAAAATGGGACAGGGAACTGAAGCTTTCTTT	CSVKMGQGTEAFF
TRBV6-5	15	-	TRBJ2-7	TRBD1	TGTGCCAGCAGCCTTGTCCGGGACAGAGGATACGAGCAGTACTTC	CASSLVRDRGYEQYF
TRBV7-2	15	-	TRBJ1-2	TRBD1	TGTGCCAGCAGCTTAATAAAAGGGGGCCACTATGGCTACACCTTC	CASSLIKGGHYGYTF
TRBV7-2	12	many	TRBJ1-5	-	TGTGCCAGCACCTCCGGCAATCAGCCCCAGCATTTT	CASTSGNQPQHF
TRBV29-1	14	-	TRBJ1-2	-	TGCAGCGTCGCTGTGTCAGGGGATCCGGATGGCTACACCTTC	CSVAVSGDPDGYTF
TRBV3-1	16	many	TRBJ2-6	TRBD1	TGTGCCAGCAGCCAAGGGACAGGGTCTGGGGCCAACGTCCTGACTTTC	CASSQGTGSGANVLTF
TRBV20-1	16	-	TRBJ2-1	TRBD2	TGCAGTGGAGGGACAGGCCGACTAGCGGGAGGGGATGAGCAGTTCTTC	CSGGTGRLAGGDEQFF
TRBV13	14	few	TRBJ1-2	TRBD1	TGTGCCAGCAGCTTTGGGGACAGGTATTATGGCTACACCTTC	CASSFGDRYYGYTF
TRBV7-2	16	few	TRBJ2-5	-	TGTGCCAGCAGCTTAGCGAGTCCAGGCGGACCCGCGGCCCAGTACTTC	CASSLASPGGPAAQYF
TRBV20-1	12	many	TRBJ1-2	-	TGCAGTGCTAGAGATGACACTGTCGGCTACACCTTC	CSARDDTVGYTF
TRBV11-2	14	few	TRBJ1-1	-	TGTGCCAGCAGCTTTAACAGGTGGAACACTGAAGCTTTCTTT	CASSFNRWNTEAFF
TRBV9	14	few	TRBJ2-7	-	TGTGCCAGCAGCGCAGCGGGCCTGTCCTACGAGCAGTACTTC	CASSAAGLSYEQYF
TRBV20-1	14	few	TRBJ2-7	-	TGCAGTGCTGGAGAACAGGGTTTAGGCTACGAGCAGTACTTC	CSAGEQGLGYEQYF
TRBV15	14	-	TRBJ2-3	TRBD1	TGTGCCACCGACAGGGGTATAGGGACAGATACGCAGTATTTT	CATDRGIGTDTQYF
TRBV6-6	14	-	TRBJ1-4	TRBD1	TGTGCCAGCAGTTGGACAGGGTTGGAAGAAAAACTGTTTTTT	CASSWTGLEEKLFF
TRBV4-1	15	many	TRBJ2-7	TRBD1	TGCGCCAGCAGCCCGGGACAGGGGGCCGGCTACGAGCAGTACTTC	CASSPGQGAGYEQYF
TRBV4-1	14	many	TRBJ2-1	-	TGCGCCAGCAGCCCAGCATTCCTTGGGAATGAGCAGTTCTTC	CASSPAFLGNEQFF
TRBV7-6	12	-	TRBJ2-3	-	TGTGCCAGCAGCTTAGGTCCAGATACGCAGTATTTT	CASSLGPDTQYF
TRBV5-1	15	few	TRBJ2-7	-	TGCGCCAGCAGCCCGAACTCCGGACAGATCTACGAGCAGTACTTC	CASSPNSGQIYEQYF
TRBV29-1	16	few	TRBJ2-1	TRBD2	TGCAGCGTTGAAGACCCGGGGGGGAAAGTATACAATGAGCAGTTCTTC	CSVEDPGGKVYNEQFF
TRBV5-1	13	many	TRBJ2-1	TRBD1	TGCGCCAGCAGCTTCGGACAGGGAGGTGAGCAGTTCTTC	CASSFGQGGEQFF
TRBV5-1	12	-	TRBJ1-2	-	TGCGCCAGCAGCTTAACAGACTATGGCTACACCTTC	CASSLTDYGYTF
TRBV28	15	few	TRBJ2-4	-	TGTGCCAGCAGTCGCCCCGGGGAGCGCAAAAACATTCAGTACTTC	CASSRPGERKNIQYF
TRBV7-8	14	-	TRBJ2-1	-	TGTGCCAGCAGCCGCGTTGGGACGTACAATGAGCAGTTCTTC	CASSRVGTYNEQFF
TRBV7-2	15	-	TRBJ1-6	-	TGTGCCAGCAGCTTACACGGTGTAAATAATTCACCCCTCCACTTT	CASSLHGVNNSPLHF
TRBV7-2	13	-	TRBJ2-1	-	TGTGCCAGCAGCTTAGAGAGACTCAATGAGCAGTTCTTC	CASSLERLNEQFF
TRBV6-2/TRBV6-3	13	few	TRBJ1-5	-	TGTGCCAGCAGGTACACCAGCAATCAGCCCCAGCATTTT	CASRYTSNQPQHF
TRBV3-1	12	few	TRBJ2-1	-	TGTGCCAGCAGCCAAGCTCGACGGGAGCAGTTCTTC	CASSQARREQFF
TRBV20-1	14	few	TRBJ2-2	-	TGCAGTGCTAGAGATCCAGGGAGAGCCGGGGAGCTGTTTTTT	CSARDPGRAGELFF
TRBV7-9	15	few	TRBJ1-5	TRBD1	TGTGCCAGCAGCTTTCAGACAGGGGAGGATCAGCCCCAGCATTTT	CASSFQTGEDQPQHF
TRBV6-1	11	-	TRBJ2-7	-	TGTGCCAGCAGGGAAACACACGAGCAGTACTTC	CASRETHEQYF
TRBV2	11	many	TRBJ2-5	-	TGTGCCAGCAGTGAACTCAAGACCCAGTACTTC	CASSELKTQYF
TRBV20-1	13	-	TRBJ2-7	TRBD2	TGCAGTGCTATCCCGGGAGGGCCTTACGAGCAGTACTTC	CSAIPGGPYEQYF
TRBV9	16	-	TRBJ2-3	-	TGTGCCAGCAGCGCGTTGACAGGTTTGAGCACAGATACGCAGTATTTT	CASSALTGLSTDTQYF
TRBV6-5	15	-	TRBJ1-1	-	TGTGCCAGCAGCCGTCTGACCTGGGATAAGGCTGAAGCTTTCTTT	CASSRLTWDKAEAFF
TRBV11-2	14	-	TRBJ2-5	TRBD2	TGTGCCAGCAGCCTTGGACTAGACCAAGAGACCCAGTACTTC	CASSLGLDQETQYF
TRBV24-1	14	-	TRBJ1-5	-	TGTGCCACCGCGACAGCATATAGCAATCAGCCCCAGCATTTT	CATATAYSNQPQHF